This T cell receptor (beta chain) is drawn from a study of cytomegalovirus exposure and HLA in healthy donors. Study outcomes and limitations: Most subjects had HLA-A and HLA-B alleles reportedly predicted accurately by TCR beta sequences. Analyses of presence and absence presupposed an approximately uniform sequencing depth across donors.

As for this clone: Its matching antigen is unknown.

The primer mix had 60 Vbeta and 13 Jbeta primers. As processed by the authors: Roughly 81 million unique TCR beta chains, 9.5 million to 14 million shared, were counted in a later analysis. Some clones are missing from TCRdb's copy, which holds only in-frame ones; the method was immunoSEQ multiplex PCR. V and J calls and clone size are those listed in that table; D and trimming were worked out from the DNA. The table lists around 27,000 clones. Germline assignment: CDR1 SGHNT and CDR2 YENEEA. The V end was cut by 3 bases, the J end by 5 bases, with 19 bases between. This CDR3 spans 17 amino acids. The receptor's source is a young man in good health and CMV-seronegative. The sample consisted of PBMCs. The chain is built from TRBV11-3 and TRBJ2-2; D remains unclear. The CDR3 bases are TGTGCCAGCAGCTTGGCCCCTTTCGGGTACTCTACCGGGGAGCTGTTTTTT. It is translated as CASSLAPFGYSTGELFF.